Presented here are 16 T cell receptor beta chains from one specimen sequenced in a study of blood T cell repertoires in COVID-19. Repertoires were generated with immunoSEQ multiplex PCR, while TCRdb's copy carries only in-frame clones and drops some. This table has 120,000 to 150,000 clones, roughly three quarters appearing once. Material for sequencing was peripheral blood. The receptor set was obtained from a man aged 55-75 years with acute or convalescent COVID-19.

This clone was picked up a small number of times. The chain is built from TRBV30 and TRBJ2-7, with TRBD1 as a possible D gene (6 bases). Germline V gene data show CDR1 as GTSNPN and CDR2 as SVGIG (reference sequence). V shed 5 bases and J shed 0 bases, with 8 bases lying between them. The CDR3 extends over 12 amino acids. The CDR3 here is CAWGTNSYEQYF. CDR3 sequence (DNA): TGTGCCTGGGGGACAAACTCCTACGAGCAGTACTTC.

V usage is TRBV27 and J usage is TRBJ2-5; 15 bases agree with TRBD2. Germline-derived CDR1 and CDR2 are MNHEY and SMNVEV (reference sequence). Trimming at V came to 7 bases and at J to 5 bases, leaving 2 bases not matched to a gene. CDR3 size: 14 residues. CDR3 DNA sequence: TGTGCCAGCACCGGGACTAGCGGGAGGGAGACCCAGTACTTC. This encodes CASTGTSGRETQYF.

This chain uses TRBV2 with TRBJ2-1; 11 bases map to TRBD2. Germline CDR1 reads SNHLY; CDR2 reads FYNNEI. This CDR3 has 14 residues. The J segment lost 4 bases and the V segment lost 10 bases, leaving 6 bases of the junction unmatched. CDR3 DNA: TGTGCCATTGAGGGACTAGCGGCTTACAATGAGCAGTTCTTC. This sequence encodes CAIEGLAAYNEQFF.

The chain uses TRBV28 and TRBJ1-2; D might be TRBD1 (5 bases). V was trimmed by 6 bases and J by 10 bases, leaving 9 bases between them. Germline values: CDR1 MDHEN, CDR2 SYDVKM. The length of the CDR3 is 10 residues. Written as DNA, the CDR3 is TGTGCCAGCAGAGCGACAGACTACACCTTC. It specifies CASRATDYTF.

This clone has a count of ten or more. The chain combines TRBV7-8 with TRBJ2-5; 10 bases agree with TRBD2. CDR3 size: 16 residues. Per the germline V gene, CDR1 is SGHVS and CDR2 is FQNEAQ. V was clipped by 2 bases and J by 5 bases; unmatched bases: 8. CDR3 sequence reads: CASSLPLAGEGETQYF. The CDR3 DNA sequence: TGTGCCAGCAGCTTACCGCTAGCGGGAGAAGGGGAGACCCAGTACTTC.

V usage is TRBV9 and J usage is TRBJ2-5; 10 bases line up with TRBD1. Germline V gene lookup returns CDR1 SGDLS and CDR2 YYNGEE. The CDR3 totals 16 residues. V lost 4 bases, J lost 1 base, and 7 bases stayed unmatched. CDR3 amino acids: CASSIGTGASQETQYF. The CDR3 DNA is TGTGCCAGCAGCATCGGGACAGGGGCTTCCCAAGAGACCCAGTACTTC.

V and J are TRBV3-1 (or the pseudogene TRBV3-2) and TRBJ1-6; a weak D match, TRBD1 (5 bases). Looked up from germline, CDR1 is LGHDT and CDR2 is YNNKEL (reference sequence). The CDR3 sequence is 14 residues long. Between the trimmed V and J ends, which lost 1 base and 7 bases, there was a span of 8 bases. The CDR3 DNA follows: TGTGCCAGCAGCCAAGCAGGGAGGAATTCACCCCTCCACTTT. Translating it yields CASSQAGRNSPLHF.

There are a few counts of this clone. This rearrangement joins TRBV30 to TRBJ1-2, with D unclear. V was shortened by 5 bases and J by 4 bases, with 17 bases between the two germline ends. The germline CDR1 and CDR2 sequences are GTSNPN and SVGIG (reference sequence). This CDR3 comprises 14 residues. CDR3 nucleotides: TGTGCCTGGGCCGTAACTCCTAGAAGCTATGGCTACACCTTC. It codes for CAWAVTPRSYGYTF. The full variable domain, completed using reference TRBV30 and TRBJ1-2, is SQTIHQWPATLVQPVGSPLSLECTVEGTSNPNLYWYRQAAGRGLQLLFYSVGIGQISSEVPQNLSASRPQDRQFILSSKKLLLSDSGFYLCAWAVTPRSYGYTFGSGTRLTVV.

The chain couples TRBV24-1 to TRBJ2-7, with D maybe TRBD1 (5 bases). The CDR3 length is 12 residues. The V end was cut by 4 bases, the J end by 3 bases, with 6 bases between. In germline, CDR1 is KGHDR, CDR2 SFDVKD. The CDR3 here is CATSDRDYEQYF. CDR3 bases: TGTGCCACCAGTGACAGGGACTACGAGCAGTACTTC.

This clone turned up a few times. V usage is TRBV7-9 and J usage is TRBJ1-2, with TRBD1 identical over 7 bases. V lost 5 bases, J lost 2 bases, and 5 bases stayed unmatched. Germline-derived CDR1 and CDR2 are SEHNR and FQNEAQ (reference sequence). CDR3 size: 14 residues. The CDR3 DNA is TGTGCCAGCAGCCTCCTGACAGGGAACTATGGCTACACCTTC. Translated: CASSLLTGNYGYTF.

The chain uses TRBV4-1 and TRBJ2-3; TRBD2 agrees at 7 bases. Germline values: CDR1 MGHRA, CDR2 YSYEKL. The length of the CDR3 is 15 residues. Unmatched junction bases numbered 8, after V lost 6 bases and J lost 2 bases. CDR3 DNA sequence: TGCGCCAGCAGTCCCAGGGCGGGAGCCACAGATACGCAGTATTTT. Amino acids: CASSPRAGATDTQYF.

V and J are TRBV29-1 and TRBJ2-5, with 11 bases aligning to TRBD2. V lost 4 bases, J lost 4 bases, and 14 bases stayed unmatched. Germline-derived CDR1 and CDR2 are SQVTM and ANQGSEA. The CDR3 is made up of 17 amino acids. The CDR3 sequence: CSVGGASGRPAGETQYF. The CDR3 DNA follows: TGCAGCGTTGGGGGGGCTAGCGGGAGGCCCGCGGGAGAGACCCAGTACTTC.

The rearrangement uses TRBV19 and TRBJ1-2; 7 bases line up with TRBD1. Per germline, CDR1 LNHDA and CDR2 SQIVND (reference sequence). With 7 bases clipped from V and 6 bases from J, the junction kept 8 bases outside the gene matches. The CDR3 spans 13 residues. CDR3: CASIRQGGDGYTF. For the CDR3, the DNA is TGTGCCAGTATACGTCAGGGGGGAGATGGCTACACCTTC. Full variable domain (missing parts from reference TRBV19 and TRBJ1-2): DGGITQSPKYLFRKEGQNVTLSCEQNLNHDAMYWYRQDPGQGLRLIYYSQIVNDFQKGDIAEGYSVSREKKESFPLTVTSAQKNPTAFYLCASIRQGGDGYTFGSGTRLTVV.

This chain uses TRBV7-3 with TRBJ2-3, with 10 bases matching TRBD2. Germline V gene data show CDR1 as SGHTA and CDR2 as FQGTGA. The CDR3 runs 15 residues. With V trimmed by 0 bases and J by 4 bases, 1 base remained unmatched. The CDR3 loop is CASSLTAGGPDTQYF. The CDR3 coding sequence is TGTGCCAGCAGCTTAACAGCGGGAGGGCCAGATACGCAGTATTTT.

As to this clone: The junction departs from the called germline gene at one end, perhaps through a read error. The chain recombines TRBV2 with TRBJ2-5, with D maybe TRBD2 (5 bases). Germline lookup yields CDR1 SNHLY and CDR2 FYNNEI. The CDR3 runs to 13 residues. In DNA, the CDR3 is TGTGCCAGCAGGGAAGGACTCTTGGAGACCCAGTACTTC. It encodes CASREGLLETQYF. Combining the CDR3 with reference TRBV2 and TRBJ2-5 gives the whole variable domain EPEVTQTPSHQVTQMGQEVILRCVPISNHLYFYWYRQILGQKVEFLVSFYNNEISEKSEIFDDQFSVERPDGSNFTLKIRSTKLEDSAMYFCASREGLLETQYFGPGTRLLVL.

This chain uses TRBV19 with TRBJ2-3; 7 bases fit TRBD2. Trimming removed 7 bases from V and 5 bases from J; junction bases left unmatched: 15. The germline V gene has CDR1 LNHDA and CDR2 SQIVND (reference sequence). The CDR3 consists of 16 residues. The CDR3 loop is CASTPEWEGGEDTQYF. CDR3 DNA: TGTGCCAGTACCCCTGAGTGGGAGGGCGGGGAAGATACGCAGTATTTT.